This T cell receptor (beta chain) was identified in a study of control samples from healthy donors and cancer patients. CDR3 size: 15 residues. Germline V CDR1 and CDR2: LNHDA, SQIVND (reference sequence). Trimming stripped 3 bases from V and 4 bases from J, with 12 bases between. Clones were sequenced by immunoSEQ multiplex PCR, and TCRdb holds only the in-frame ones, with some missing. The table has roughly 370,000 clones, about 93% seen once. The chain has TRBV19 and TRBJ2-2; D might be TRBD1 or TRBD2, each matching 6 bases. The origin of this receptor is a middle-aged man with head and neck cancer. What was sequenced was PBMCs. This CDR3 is CASSMKGGSTGELFF. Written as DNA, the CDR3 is TGTGCCAGTAGTATGAAGGGGGGAAGCACCGGGGAGCTGTTTTTT.